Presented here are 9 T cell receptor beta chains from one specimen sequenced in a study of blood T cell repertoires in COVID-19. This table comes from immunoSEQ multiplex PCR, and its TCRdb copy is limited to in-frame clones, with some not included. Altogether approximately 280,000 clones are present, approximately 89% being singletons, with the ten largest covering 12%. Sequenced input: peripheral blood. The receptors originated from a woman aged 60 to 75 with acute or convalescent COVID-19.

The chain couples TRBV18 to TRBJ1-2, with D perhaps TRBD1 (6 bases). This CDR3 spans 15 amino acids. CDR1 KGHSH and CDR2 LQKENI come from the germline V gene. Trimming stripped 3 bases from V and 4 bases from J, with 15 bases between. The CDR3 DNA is TGTGCCAGCTCACCCACGGGACAAGTTTCCTATGGCTACACCTTC. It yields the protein CASSPTGQVSYGYTF.

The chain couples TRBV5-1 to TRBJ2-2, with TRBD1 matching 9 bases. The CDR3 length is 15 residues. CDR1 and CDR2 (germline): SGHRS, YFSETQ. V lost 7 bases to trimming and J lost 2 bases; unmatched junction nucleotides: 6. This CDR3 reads CASVPGQGNTGELFF. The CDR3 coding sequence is TGCGCCAGCGTCCCGGGACAGGGAAACACCGGGGAGCTGTTTTTT.

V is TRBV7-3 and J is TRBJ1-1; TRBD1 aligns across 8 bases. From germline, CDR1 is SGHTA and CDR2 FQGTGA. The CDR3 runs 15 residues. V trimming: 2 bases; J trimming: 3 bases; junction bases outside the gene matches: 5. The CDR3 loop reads CASSLAGGRDTEAFF. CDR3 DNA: TGTGCCAGCAGCTTAGCAGGGGGCAGGGACACTGAAGCTTTCTTT.

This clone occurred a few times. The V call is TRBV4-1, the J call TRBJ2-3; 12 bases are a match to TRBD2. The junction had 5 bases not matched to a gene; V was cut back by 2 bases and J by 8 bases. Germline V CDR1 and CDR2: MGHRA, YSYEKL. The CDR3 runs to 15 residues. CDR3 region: CASSQSGLAGFTQYF. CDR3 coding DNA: TGCGCCAGCAGCCAAAGTGGACTAGCGGGGTTTACGCAGTATTTT.

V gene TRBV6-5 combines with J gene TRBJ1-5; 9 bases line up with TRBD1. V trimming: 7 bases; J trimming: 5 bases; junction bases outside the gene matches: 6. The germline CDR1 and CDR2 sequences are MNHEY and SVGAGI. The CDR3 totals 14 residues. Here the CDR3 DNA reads TGTGCCAGCAAACGACAGGGGGACGATCAGCCCCAGCATTTT. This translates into CASKRQGDDQPQHF.

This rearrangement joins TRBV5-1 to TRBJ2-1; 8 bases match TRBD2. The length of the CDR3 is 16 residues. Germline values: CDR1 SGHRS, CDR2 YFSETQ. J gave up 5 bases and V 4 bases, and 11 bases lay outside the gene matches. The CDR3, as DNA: TGCGCCAGCAGCAATCCTCAGCGGGAGCCCCACAATGAGCAGTTCTTC. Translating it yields CASSNPQREPHNEQFF.

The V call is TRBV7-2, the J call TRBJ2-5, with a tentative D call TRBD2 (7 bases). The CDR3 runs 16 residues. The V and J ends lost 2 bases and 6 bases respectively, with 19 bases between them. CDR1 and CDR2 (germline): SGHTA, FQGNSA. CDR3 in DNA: TGTGCCAGCAGCTTAATGAGGGGGGGGACGGGACAGACCCAGTACTTC. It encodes CASSLMRGGTGQTQYF.

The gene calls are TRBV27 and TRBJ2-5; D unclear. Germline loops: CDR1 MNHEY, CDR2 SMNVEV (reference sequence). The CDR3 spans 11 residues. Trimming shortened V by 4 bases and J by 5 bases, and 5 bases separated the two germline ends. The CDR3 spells CASSYGETQYF. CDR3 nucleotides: TGTGCCAGCAGTTACGGGGAGACCCAGTACTTC.

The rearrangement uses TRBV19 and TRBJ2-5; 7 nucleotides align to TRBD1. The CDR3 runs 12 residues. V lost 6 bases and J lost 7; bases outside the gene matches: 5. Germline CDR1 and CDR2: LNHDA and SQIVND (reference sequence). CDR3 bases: TGTGCCAGTAGCGGGACAGTCCGGACCCAGTACTTC. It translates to CASSGTVRTQYF. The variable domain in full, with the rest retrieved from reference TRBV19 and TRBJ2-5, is DGGITQSPKYLFRKEGQNVTLSCEQNLNHDAMYWYRQDPGQGLRLIYYSQIVNDFQKGDIAEGYSVSREKKESFPLTVTSAQKNPTAFYLCASSGTVRTQYFGPGTRLLVL.